This T cell receptor beta chain was observed in a study of response to subunit inactivated influenza vaccine. This clonotype was detected only a few times. The antigen remains unidentified. TCRdb re-analysed the RT-PCR reads in MiXCR, keeping a single row per CDR3 protein. The data contain around 650,000 distinct CDR3 sequences, 15% to 17% of them singletons. Findings of the study overall: The authors proposed limited new T cell recruitment per seasonal influenza vaccination.

Sequences were derived from PBMCs from blood, sampled 11 to 12 days after vaccination. The source of this sequence is a man aged 50 to 59 who received an inactivated influenza vaccine.

The CDR3 DNA reads as TGTGCCAGCAACCGCGGGACAGCAAATTCACCCCTCCACTTT. Encoded protein: CASNRGTANSPLHF. The chain recombines TRBV3-1 with TRBJ1-6; 7 bases align to TRBD1. Trimming removed 7 bases from V and 7 bases from J; junction bases left unmatched: 7. Germline V gene data show CDR1 as LGHDT and CDR2 as YNNKEL (reference sequence). This CDR3 contains 14 residues.